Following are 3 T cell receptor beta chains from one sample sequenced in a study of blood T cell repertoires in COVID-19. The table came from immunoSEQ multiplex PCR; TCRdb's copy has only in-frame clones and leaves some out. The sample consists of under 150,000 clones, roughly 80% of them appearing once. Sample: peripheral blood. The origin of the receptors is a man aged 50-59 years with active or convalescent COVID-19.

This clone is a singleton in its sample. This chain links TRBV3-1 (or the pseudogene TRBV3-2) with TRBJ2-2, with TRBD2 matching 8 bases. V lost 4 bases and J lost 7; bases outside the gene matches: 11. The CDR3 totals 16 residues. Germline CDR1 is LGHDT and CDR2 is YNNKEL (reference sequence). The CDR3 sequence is CASSPPGLAFGGELFF. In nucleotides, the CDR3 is TGTGCCAGCAGCCCTCCCGGACTAGCCTTCGGCGGGGAGCTGTTTTTT.

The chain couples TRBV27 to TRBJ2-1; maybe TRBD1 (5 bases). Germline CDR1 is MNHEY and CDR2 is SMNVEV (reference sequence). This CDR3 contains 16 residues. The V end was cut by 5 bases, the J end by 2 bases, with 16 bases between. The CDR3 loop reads CASSRGAQVAYNEQFF. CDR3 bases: TGTGCCAGCAGTCGTGGGGCACAGGTTGCCTACAATGAGCAGTTCTTC.

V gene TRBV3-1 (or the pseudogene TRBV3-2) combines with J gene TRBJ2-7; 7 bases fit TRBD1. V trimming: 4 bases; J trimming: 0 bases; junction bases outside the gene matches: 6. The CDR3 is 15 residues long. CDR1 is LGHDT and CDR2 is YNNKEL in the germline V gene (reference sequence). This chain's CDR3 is CASSPTGQSSYEQYF. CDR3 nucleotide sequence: TGTGCCAGCAGCCCTACGGGACAGAGCTCCTACGAGCAGTACTTC.